What follows are 14 T cell receptor beta chains derived from one specimen sequenced in a study of PD-1 blockade in classical Hodgkin lymphoma. TCRdb's table, derived via immunoSEQ multiplex PCR, lists solely in-frame clones and lacks some. The sample includes 70,000 or so clones, about 94% of them seen just once. Stated time point: newly diagnosed, previously untreated cHL patient sample. Sequencing used peripheral blood mononuclear cells (PBMCs). These receptors all stem from a human donor with classical Hodgkin lymphoma.

This rearrangement joins TRBV6-1 to TRBJ2-1; no clear D. Germline CDR1 reads MNHNS; CDR2 reads SASEGT. This CDR3 spans 11 amino acids. V dropped 5 bases and J dropped 15 bases, with 14 bases sitting between them. Here the CDR3 DNA reads TGTGCCAGCAGTTACATGAAGGGTGTGTTCTTC. Its protein product is CASSYMKGVFF.

This clone was recorded a few times. The chain joins TRBV6-1 to TRBJ1-4; 8 bases agree with TRBD1. There are 20 residues in the CDR3. Germline V gene lookup returns CDR1 MNHNS and CDR2 SASEGT. The trim removed 1 base at V and 3 bases at J, leaving 16 bases unmatched. CDR3 nucleotides: TGTGCCAGCAGTGAAGACCCCGGACAGGGAGGTGGTAGAGCTAATGAAAAACTGTTTTTT. This encodes CASSEDPGQGGGRANEKLFF.

The gene calls are TRBV29-1 and TRBJ1-2; a possible D gene is TRBD1 (5 bases). The CDR3 totals 13 residues. Trimming removed 7 bases at V and 0 bases at J, with 12 bases between. The germline V gene has CDR1 SQVTM and CDR2 ANQGSEA. The CDR3 is CSARGDTNYGYTF. For the CDR3, the DNA is TGCAGCGCTAGGGGAGATACTAACTATGGCTACACCTTC.

The chain combines TRBV2 with TRBJ1-2; maybe TRBD1 (6 bases). The CDR3 loop spans 12 amino acids. Between the trimmed V and J ends, which lost 6 bases and 5 bases, there was a span of 10 bases. Germline V gene data show CDR1 as SNHLY and CDR2 as FYNNEI. The CDR3 region is CASSRGPYGYTF. DNA of the CDR3: TGTGCCAGCAGCAGGGGACCTTATGGCTACACCTTC.

This chain uses TRBV7-2 with TRBJ2-5; possible D gene TRBD2, 6 bases. This CDR3 is 13 amino acids long. Trimming took 5 bases from V and 7 from J, leaving 14 bases between them. From germline, CDR1 is SGHTA and CDR2 FQGNSA. This chain's CDR3 is CASSPDWRGTQYF. The CDR3 region has the DNA TGTGCCAGCAGCCCCGACTGGCGGGGGACCCAGTACTTC.

This clone was observed a single time. The chain carries TRBV4-1 and TRBJ2-2, with TRBD1 matching over 8 bases. With 4 bases clipped from V and 5 bases from J, the junction kept 9 bases outside the gene matches. There are 16 residues in the CDR3. CDR1 and CDR2 from the germline V gene are MGHRA and YSYEKL. For the CDR3, the DNA is TGCGCCAGCAGCCTCCGGGACAGGAAGATAACCGGGGAGCTGTTTTTT. This sequence encodes CASSLRDRKITGELFF.

The V and J genes are TRBV11-2 and TRBJ2-7; D uncertain. The CDR3 is made up of 14 amino acids. The germline V gene encodes CDR1 SGHAT and CDR2 FQNNGV. V shed 0 bases and J shed 0 bases, with 6 bases lying between them. For the CDR3, the DNA is TGTGCCAGCAGCTTAGAGCGGAGCTCCTACGAGCAGTACTTC. Its translation: CASSLERSSYEQYF.

V and J are TRBV20-1 and TRBJ1-1; perhaps TRBD1 as D (5 bases). Trimming took off 4 bases at V and 7 bases at J, with 7 bases between the two ends. Germline V lookup: CDR1 DFQATT, CDR2 SNEGSKA (reference sequence). The CDR3 loop spans 10 amino acids. The CDR3 loop reads CSAIRGEAFF. The CDR3, as DNA: TGCAGTGCTATTAGGGGTGAAGCTTTCTTT.

CDR3 sequence: CASSEGIGQRVYTF. In DNA, the CDR3 is TGTGCCAGCAGTGAAGGTATCGGACAGAGAGTCTACACCTTC. J is TRBJ1-2 and V is TRBV2; D might be TRBD1 (6 bases). Germline values: CDR1 SNHLY, CDR2 FYNNEI. V lost 1 base and J lost 10, with 16 bases in between. The CDR3 consists of 14 residues.

The gene calls are TRBV6-6 and TRBJ2-7; possible D gene TRBD2, 5 bases. V gave up 6 bases and J gave up 1 base, with 16 bases separating them. The CDR3 is made up of 15 amino acids. Germline CDR1 is MNHNY and CDR2 is SVGAGI (reference sequence). The CDR3 bases are TGTGCCAGCAGCCCCCGAGGAACTAGTTCCTACGAGCAGTACTTC. Its protein product is CASSPRGTSSYEQYF.

The V gene is TRBV28, the J gene TRBJ1-3, with 8 bases aligning to TRBD1. V gave up 6 bases and J gave up 4 bases; unmatched junction bases: 5. Per the germline V gene, CDR1 is MDHEN and CDR2 is SYDVKM. The CDR3 covers 14 residues. The chain's CDR3 is CASRSGGSGNTIYF. CDR3 in DNA: TGTGCCAGCAGATCAGGGGGCTCCGGAAACACCATATATTTT.

The rearrangement uses TRBV9 and TRBJ2-3; 8 bases are a match to TRBD2. V lost 0 bases, J lost 0 bases, and 12 bases stayed unmatched. This CDR3 has 19 amino acids. Germline lookup yields CDR1 SGDLS and CDR2 YYNGEE. The CDR3 DNA reads TGTGCCAGCAGCGTAGTTGCTCGGGGGGGCAGCAGTAGCACAGATACGCAGTATTTT. This encodes CASSVVARGGSSSTDTQYF.

The gene calls are TRBV4-1 and TRBJ1-5; D may be TRBD1 (6 bases). The CDR3 totals 13 residues. V was cut by 0 bases and J by 9 bases, with 9 bases left in between. Germline V gene sequence: CDR1 MGHRA, CDR2 YSYEKL. The CDR3 spells CASSQETGTPQHF. Here the CDR3 DNA reads TGCGCCAGCAGCCAAGAAACAGGGACGCCCCAGCATTTT.

This clone was seen more than once but under ten times. Other DNA sequences in the same sample also yield this CDR3. The chain has TRBV9 and TRBJ1-3, with D hard to call. Germline values: CDR1 SGDLS, CDR2 YYNGEE. CDR3 size: 11 residues. V shed 3 bases and J shed 5 bases, with 3 bases lying between them. CDR3 sequence reads: CASSDRNTIYF. CDR3 DNA: TGTGCCAGCAGCGATCGAAACACCATATATTTT.